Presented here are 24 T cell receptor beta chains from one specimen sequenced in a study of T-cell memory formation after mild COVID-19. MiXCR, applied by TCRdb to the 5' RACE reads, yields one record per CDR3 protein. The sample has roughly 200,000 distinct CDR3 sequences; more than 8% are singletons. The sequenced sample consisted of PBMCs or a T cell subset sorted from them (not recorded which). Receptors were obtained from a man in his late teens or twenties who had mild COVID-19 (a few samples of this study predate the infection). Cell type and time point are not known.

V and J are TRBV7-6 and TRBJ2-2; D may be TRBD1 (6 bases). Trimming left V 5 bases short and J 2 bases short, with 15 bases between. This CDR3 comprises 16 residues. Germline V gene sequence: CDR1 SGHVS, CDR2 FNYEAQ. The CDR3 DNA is TGTGCCAGCAGCGCCAATCCGGGACACAACACCGGGGAGCTGTTTTTT. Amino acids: CASSANPGHNTGELFF.

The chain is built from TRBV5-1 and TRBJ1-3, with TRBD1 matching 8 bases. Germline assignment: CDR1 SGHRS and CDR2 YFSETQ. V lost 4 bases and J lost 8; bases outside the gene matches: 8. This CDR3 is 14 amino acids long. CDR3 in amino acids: CASSETGEAHTIYF. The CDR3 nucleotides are TGCGCCAGCAGCGAGACAGGGGAGGCACACACCATATATTTT.

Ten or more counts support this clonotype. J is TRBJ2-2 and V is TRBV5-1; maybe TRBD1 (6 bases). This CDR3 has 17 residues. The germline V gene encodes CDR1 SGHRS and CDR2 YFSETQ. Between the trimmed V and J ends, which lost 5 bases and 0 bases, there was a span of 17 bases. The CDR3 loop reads CASSPAPRGPNTGELFF. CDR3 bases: TGCGCCAGCAGTCCCGCCCCCAGGGGCCCGAACACCGGGGAGCTGTTTTTT.

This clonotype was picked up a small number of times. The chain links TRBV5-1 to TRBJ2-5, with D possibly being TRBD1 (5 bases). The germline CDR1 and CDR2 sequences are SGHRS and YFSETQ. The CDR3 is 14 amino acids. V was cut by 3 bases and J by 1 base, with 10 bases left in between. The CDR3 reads CASSSSDSQETQYF. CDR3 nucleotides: TGCGCCAGCAGCTCCTCTGACAGCCAAGAGACCCAGTACTTC.

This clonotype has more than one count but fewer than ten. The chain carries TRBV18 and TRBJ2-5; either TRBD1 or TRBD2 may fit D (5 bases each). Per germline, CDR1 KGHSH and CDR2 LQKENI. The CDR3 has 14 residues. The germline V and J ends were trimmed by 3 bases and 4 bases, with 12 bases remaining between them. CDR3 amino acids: CASSPRSGPETQYF. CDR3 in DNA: TGTGCCAGCTCACCCAGATCGGGGCCAGAGACCCAGTACTTC.

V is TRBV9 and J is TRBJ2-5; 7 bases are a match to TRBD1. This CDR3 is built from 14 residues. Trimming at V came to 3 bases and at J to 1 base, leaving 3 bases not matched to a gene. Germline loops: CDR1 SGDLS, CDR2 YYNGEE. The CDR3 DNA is TGTGCCAGCAGCGCCTGGGACAGCCAAGAGACCCAGTACTTC. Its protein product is CASSAWDSQETQYF.

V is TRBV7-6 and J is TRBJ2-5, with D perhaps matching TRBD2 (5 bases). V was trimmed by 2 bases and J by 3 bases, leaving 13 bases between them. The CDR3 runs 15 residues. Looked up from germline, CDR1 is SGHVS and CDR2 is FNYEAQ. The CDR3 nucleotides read TGTGCCAGCAGCTTAACGGTAGCCGGGAAAGAGACCCAGTACTTC. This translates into CASSLTVAGKETQYF.

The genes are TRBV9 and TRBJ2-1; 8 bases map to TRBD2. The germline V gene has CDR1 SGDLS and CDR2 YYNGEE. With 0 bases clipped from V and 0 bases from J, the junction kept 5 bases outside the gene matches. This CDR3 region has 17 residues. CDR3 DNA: TGTGCCAGCAGCGTAGCTTCGCGGGGGGTCTCCTACAATGAGCAGTTCTTC. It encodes CASSVASRGVSYNEQFF. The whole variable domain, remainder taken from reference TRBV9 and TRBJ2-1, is DSGVTQTPKHLITATGQRVTLRCSPRSGDLSVYWYQQSLDQGLQFLIQYYNGEERAKGNILERFSAQQFPDLHSELNLSSLELGDSALYFCASSVASRGVSYNEQFFGPGTRLTVL.

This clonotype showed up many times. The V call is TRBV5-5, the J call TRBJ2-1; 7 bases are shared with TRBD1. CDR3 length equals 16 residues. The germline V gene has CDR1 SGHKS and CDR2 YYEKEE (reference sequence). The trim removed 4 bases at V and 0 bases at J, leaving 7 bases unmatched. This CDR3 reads CASSRTGVSSYNEQFF. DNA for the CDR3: TGTGCCAGCAGCCGCACAGGGGTTAGCTCCTACAATGAGCAGTTCTTC.

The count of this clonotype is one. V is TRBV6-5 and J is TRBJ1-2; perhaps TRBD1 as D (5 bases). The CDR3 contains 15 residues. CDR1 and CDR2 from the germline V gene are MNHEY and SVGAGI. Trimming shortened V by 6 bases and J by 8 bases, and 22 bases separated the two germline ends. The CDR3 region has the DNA TGTGCCAGCAGGGACCCAAGTCGGGGCTTCGAGGGCTACACCTTC. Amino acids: CASRDPSRGFEGYTF.

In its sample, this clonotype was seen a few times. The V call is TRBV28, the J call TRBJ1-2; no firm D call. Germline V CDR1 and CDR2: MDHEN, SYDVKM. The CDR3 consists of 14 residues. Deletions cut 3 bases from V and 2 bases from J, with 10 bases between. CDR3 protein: CASSFPGENYGYTF. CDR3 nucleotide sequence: TGTGCCAGCAGTTTCCCTGGGGAGAACTATGGCTACACCTTC.

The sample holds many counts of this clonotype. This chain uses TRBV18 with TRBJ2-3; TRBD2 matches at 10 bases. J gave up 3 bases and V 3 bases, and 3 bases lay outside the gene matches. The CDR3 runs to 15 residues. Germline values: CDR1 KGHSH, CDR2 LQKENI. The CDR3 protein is CASSPLAGATDTQYF. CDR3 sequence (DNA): TGTGCCAGCTCACCTCTAGCGGGGGCGACAGATACGCAGTATTTT.

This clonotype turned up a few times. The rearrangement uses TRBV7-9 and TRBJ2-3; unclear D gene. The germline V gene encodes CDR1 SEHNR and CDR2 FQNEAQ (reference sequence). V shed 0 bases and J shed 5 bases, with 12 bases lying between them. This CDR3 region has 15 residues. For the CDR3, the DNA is TGTGCCAGCAGCTTAGCGATGGGTGGGGAAGATACGCAGTATTTT. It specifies CASSLAMGGEDTQYF.

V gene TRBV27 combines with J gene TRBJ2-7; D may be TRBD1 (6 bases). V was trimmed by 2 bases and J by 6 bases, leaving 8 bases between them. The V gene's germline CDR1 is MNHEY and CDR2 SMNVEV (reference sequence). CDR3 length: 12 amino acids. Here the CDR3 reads CASSLQGSEQYV. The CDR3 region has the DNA TGTGCCAGCAGTTTACAGGGGAGCGAGCAGTACGTC.

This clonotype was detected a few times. The chain's CDR3 is CASSLGRVETQYF. Here the CDR3 DNA reads TGTGCCAGCAGCCTAGGGAGGGTAGAGACCCAGTACTTC. This chain connects TRBV5-8 to TRBJ2-5; 7 bases match TRBD2. The germline gives CDR1 SGHTS, CDR2 YDEGEE. After removal of 4 bases from V and 4 bases from J, the junction contained 4 bases not matched to a gene. The CDR3 covers 13 residues.

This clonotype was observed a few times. In DNA, the CDR3 is TGTGCCAGCAGCTCCCCGGGACTAGGTGATGATACGCAGTATTTT. This translates into CASSSPGLGDDTQYF. This chain joins TRBV7-6 and TRBJ2-3, with 8 bases that match TRBD2. The CDR3 is made up of 15 amino acids. Germline V CDR1 and CDR2: SGHVS, FNYEAQ. V dropped 4 bases and J dropped 6; count of bases not matched to a gene: 9.

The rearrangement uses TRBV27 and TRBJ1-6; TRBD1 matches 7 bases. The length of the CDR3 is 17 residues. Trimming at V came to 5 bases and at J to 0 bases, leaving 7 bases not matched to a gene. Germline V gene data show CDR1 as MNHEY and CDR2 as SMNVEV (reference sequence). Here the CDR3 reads CASSLGQVLSYNSPLHF. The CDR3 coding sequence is TGTGCCAGCAGTCTCGGACAGGTTCTCTCCTATAATTCACCCCTCCACTTT.

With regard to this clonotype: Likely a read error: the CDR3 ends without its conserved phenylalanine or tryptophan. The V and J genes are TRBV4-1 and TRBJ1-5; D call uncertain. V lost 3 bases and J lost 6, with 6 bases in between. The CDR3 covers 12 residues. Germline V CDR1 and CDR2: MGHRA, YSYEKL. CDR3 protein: CASSHVGQPQHL. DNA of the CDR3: TGCGCCAGCAGCCACGTCGGTCAGCCCCAGCATCTT.

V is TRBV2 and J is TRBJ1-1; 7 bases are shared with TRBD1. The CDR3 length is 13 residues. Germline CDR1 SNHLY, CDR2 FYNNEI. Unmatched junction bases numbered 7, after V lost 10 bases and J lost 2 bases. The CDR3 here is CATRGQRNTEAFF. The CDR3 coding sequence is TGTGCCACCCGGGGACAGAGAAACACTGAAGCTTTCTTT.

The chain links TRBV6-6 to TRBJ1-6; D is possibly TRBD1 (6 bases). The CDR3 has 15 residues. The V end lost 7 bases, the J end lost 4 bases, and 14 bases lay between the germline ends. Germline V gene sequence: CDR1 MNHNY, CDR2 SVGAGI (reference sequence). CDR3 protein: CASKRGGVYNSPLHF. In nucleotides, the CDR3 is TGTGCCAGCAAGAGGGGGGGAGTGTATAATTCACCCCTCCACTTT.

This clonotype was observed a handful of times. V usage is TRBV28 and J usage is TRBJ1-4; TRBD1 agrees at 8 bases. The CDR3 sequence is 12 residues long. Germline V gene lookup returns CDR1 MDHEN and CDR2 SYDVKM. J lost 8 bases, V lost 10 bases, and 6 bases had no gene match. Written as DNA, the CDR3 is TGTGCCACAGGGGGCGCTTGGGAAAAACTGTTTTTT. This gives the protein CATGGAWEKLFF.

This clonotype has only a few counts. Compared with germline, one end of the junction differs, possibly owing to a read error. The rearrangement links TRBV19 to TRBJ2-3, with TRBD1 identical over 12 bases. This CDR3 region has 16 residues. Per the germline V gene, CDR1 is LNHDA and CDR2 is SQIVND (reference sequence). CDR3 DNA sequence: TGTGCCATTAGTCTCCGGGACAGGGGGCGCGCAGATACGCAGTATTTT. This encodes CAISLRDRGRADTQYF.

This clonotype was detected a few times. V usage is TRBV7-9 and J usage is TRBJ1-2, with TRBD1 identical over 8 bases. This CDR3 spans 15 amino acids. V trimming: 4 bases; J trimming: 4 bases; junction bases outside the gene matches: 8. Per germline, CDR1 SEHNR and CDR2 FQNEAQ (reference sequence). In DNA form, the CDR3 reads TGTGCCAGCAGCTACTCTCAGGGGGCAGGCTATGGCTACACCTTC. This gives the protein CASSYSQGAGYGYTF.

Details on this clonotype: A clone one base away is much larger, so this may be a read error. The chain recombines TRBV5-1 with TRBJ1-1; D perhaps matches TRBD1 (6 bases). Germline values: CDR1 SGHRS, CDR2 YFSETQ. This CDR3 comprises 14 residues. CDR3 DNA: TGCGCCAGCAGATTGGTATCAGGGGCCGCTGAAGCTTTCTTT. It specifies CASRLVSGAAEAFF. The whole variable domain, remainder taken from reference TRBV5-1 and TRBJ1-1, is KAGVTQTPRYLIKTRGQQVTLSCSPISGHRSVSWYQQTPGQGLQFLFEYFSETQRNKGNFPGRFSGRQFSNSRSEMNVSTLELGDSALYLCASRLVSGAAEAFFGQGTRLTVV.